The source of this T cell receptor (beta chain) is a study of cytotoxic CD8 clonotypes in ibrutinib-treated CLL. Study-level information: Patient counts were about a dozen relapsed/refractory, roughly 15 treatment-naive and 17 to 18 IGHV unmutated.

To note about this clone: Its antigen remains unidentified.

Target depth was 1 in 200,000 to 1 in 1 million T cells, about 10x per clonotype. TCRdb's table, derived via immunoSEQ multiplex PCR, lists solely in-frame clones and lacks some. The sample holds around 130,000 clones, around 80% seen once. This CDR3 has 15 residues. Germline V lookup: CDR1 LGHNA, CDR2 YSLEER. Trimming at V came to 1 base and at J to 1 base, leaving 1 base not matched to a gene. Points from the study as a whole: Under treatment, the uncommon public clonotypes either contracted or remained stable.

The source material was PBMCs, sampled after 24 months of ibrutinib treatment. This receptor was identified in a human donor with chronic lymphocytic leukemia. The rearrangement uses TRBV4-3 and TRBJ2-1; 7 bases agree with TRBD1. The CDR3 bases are TGCGCCAGCAGCCAAGGGGACAGTTCCTACAATGAGCAGTTCTTC. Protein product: CASSQGDSSYNEQFF.